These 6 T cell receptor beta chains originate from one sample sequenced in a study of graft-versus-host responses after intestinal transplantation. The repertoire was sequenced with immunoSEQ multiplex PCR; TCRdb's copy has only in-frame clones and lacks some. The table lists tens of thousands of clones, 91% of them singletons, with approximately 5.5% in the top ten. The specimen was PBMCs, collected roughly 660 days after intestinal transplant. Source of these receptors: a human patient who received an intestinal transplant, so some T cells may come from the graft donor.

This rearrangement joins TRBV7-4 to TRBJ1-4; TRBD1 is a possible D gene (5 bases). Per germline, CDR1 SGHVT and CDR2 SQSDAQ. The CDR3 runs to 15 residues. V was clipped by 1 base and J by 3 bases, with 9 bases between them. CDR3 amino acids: CASSLGEGANEKLFF. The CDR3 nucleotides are TGTGCCAGCAGCTTAGGGGAAGGGGCTAATGAAAAACTGTTTTTT.

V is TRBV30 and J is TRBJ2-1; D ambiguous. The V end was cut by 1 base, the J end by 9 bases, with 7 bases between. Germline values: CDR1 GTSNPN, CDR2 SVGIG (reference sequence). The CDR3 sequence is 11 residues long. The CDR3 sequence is CAWSESIEQFF. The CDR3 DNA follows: TGTGCCTGGAGTGAGTCAATTGAGCAGTTCTTC.

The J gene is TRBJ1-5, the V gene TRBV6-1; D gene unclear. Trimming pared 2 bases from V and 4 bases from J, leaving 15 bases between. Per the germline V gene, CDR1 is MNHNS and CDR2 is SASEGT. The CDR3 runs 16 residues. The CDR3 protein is CASSENSGPDNQPQHF. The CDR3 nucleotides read TGTGCCAGCAGTGAAAACTCCGGGCCAGATAATCAGCCCCAGCATTTT.

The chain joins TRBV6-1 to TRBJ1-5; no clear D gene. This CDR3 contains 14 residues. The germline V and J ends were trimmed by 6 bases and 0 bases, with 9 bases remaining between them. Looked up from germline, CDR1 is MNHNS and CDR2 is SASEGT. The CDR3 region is CASRSQISNQPQHF. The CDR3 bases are TGTGCCAGCAGGTCCCAAATTAGCAATCAGCCCCAGCATTTT.

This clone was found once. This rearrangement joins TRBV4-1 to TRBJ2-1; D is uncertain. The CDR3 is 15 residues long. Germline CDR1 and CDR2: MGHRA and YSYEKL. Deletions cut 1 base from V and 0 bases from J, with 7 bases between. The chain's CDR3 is CASSQAQASYNEQFF. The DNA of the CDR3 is TGCGCCAGCAGCCAAGCCCAGGCCTCCTACAATGAGCAGTTCTTC.

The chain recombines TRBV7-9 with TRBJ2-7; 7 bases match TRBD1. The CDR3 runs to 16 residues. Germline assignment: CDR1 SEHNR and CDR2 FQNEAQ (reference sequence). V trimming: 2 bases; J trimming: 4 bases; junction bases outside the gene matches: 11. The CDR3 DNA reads TGTGCCAGCAGCTTAAAGGGGGCGGCATTGAGATACGAGCAGTACTTC. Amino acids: CASSLKGAALRYEQYF.